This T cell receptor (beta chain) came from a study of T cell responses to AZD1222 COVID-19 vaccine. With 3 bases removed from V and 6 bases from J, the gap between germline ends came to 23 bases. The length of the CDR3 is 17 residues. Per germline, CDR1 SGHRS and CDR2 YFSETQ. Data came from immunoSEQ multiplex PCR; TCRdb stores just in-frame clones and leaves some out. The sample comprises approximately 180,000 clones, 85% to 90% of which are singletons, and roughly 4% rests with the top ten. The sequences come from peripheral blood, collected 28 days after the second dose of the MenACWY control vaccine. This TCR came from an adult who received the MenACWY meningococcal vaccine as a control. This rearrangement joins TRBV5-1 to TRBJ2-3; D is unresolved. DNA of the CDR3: TGCGCCAGCAGCTCGCGGCCCACACAGCCATTCGGGGATACGCAGTATTTT. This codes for CASSSRPTQPFGDTQYF.